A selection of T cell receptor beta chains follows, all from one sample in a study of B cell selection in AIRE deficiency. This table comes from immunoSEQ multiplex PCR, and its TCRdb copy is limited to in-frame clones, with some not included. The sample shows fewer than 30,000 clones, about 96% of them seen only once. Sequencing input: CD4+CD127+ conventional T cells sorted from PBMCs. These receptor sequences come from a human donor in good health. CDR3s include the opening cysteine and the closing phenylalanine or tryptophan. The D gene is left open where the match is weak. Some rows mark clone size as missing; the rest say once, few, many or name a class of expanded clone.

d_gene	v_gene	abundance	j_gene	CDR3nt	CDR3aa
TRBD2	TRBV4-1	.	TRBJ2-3	TGCGCCAGCAGCCAAGTTGGGGGGACTAGCGGGAGTTGGGTCGACACAGATACGCAGTATTTT	CASSQVGGTSGSWVDTDTQYF
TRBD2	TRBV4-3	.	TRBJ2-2	TGCGCCAGCAGCCAAGGGACGACTAGCGGGAGCCCCGGGGAGCTGTTTTTT	CASSQGTTSGSPGELFF
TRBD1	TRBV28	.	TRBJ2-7	TGTGCCAGCAGTTTCCTGACAGGGGGGATCTACGAGCAGTACTTC	CASSFLTGGIYEQYF
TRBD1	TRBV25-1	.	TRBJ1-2	TGTGCCAGCAGTGAGGGACAGGGTGCCTATGGCTACACCTTC	CASSEGQGAYGYTF
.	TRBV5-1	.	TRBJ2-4	TGCGCCAGCAGCGTCGGTCGGGCAGGTGGAGAAAACATTCAGTACTTC	CASSVGRAGGENIQYF
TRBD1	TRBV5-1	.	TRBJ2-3	TGCGCCAGCAGGCCTCCGGGGGGACAGGGGGCAGATACGCAGTATTTT	CASRPPGGQGADTQYF
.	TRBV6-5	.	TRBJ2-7	TGTGCCAGCAGGCGGTTGGGGGAGGCCTCCTACGAGCAGTACTTC	CASRRLGEASYEQYF
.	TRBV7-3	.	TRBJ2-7	TGTGCCAGCAGCGAAAGCCTTAACTACGAGCAGTACTTC	CASSESLNYEQYF
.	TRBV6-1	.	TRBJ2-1	TGTGCCAGCAGTGATCTCTTCCTAAACAATGAGCAGTTCTTC	CASSDLFLNNEQFF
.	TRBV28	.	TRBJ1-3	TGTGCCAGCAGTCCCCATTACTCTGGAAACACCATATATTTT	CASSPHYSGNTIYF
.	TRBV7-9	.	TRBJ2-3	TGTGCCAGCAGCTTAGTGTCCTGGGGCACCACAGATACGCAGTATTTT	CASSLVSWGTTDTQYF
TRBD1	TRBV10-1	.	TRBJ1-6	TGCGCCAGCAGTGAGTCTACGACAGGGAGTTCACCCCTCCACTTT	CASSESTTGSSPLHF
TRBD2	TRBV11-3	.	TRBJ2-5	TGTGCCAGCAGACTCCGCGGGGGGGGCCAAGAGACCCAGTACTTC	CASRLRGGGQETQYF
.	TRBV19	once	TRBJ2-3	TGTGCCAGTGGGCGAAGGGTCGGAGATACGCAGTATTTT	CASGRRVGDTQYF
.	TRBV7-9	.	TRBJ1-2	TGTGCCAGCAGCTTAAACAGGGATGGCTACACCTTC	CASSLNRDGYTF
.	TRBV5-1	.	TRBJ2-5	TGCGCCAGCAGCTTGGAGCAGGGCCTAGGAGGGACCCAGTACTTC	CASSLEQGLGGTQYF
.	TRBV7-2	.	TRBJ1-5	TGTGCCAGCAGCTTAGCTAATCAGCCCCAGCATTTT	CASSLANQPQHF
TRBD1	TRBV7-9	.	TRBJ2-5	TGTGCCAGCAGCTCAGGACAGGGGGCAGGTGAGACCCAGTACTTC	CASSSGQGAGETQYF
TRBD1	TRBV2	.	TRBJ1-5	TGTGCCAGCAAAAGGGACAGGGGGCGCGCTCAGCCCCAGCATTTT	CASKRDRGRAQPQHF
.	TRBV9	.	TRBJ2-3	TGTGCCAGCAGCAGGAGTACTAGCACAGATACGCAGTATTTT	CASSRSTSTDTQYF
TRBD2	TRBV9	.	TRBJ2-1	TGTGCCAGCAGCTTGACTAGCGGATACAATGAGCAGTTCTTC	CASSLTSGYNEQFF
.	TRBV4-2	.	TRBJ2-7	TGTGCCAGCAGCCAAGAAGGGTCAGTTAACGAGCAGTACTTC	CASSQEGSVNEQYF
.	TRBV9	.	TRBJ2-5	TGTGCCAGCAGCGTAGGGAGGGGCGGTAGGGAGACCCAGTACTTC	CASSVGRGGRETQYF
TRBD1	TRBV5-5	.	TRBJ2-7	TGTGCCAGCAGCTTCGGGACAGGGGGCCACGAGCAGTACTTC	CASSFGTGGHEQYF
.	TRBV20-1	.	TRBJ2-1	TGCAGTGCGTCAAACTACAATGAGCAGTTCTTC	CSASNYNEQFF
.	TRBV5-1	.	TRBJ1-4	TGCGCCAGCAGCTTGTTATCGGGTAATGAAAAACTGTTTTTT	CASSLLSGNEKLFF
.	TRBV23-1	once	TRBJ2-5	TGCGCCAGCAGTCACAACAGGGAAGAGACCCAGTACTTC	CASSHNREETQYF
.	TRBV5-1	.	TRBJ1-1	TGCGCCAGCAGCTTGGAGGGCAGGGGAGTGACAACTGAAGCTTTCTTT	CASSLEGRGVTTEAFF